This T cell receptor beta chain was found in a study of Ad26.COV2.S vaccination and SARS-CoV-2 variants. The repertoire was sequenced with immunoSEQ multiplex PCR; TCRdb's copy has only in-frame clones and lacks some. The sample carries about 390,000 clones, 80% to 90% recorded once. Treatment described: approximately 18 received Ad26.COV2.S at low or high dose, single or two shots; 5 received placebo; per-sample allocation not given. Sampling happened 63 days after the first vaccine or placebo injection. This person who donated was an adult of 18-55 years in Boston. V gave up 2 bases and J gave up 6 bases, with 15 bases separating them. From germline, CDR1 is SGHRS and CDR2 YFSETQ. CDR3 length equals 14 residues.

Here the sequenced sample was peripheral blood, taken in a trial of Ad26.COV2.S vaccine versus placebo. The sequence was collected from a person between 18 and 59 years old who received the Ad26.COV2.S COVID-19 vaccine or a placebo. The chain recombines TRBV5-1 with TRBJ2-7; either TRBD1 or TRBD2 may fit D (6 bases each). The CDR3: CASSFSGADSEQYF. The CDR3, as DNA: TGCGCCAGCAGCTTTTCGGGGGCAGATTCCGAGCAGTACTTC.